What follows is one T cell receptor (beta chain) and its context. The antigen it binds to is not known. No base qualities exist here, and no much larger clone lies one base off it. Participants in the prospective study were aged 18 to 89 years, lived in approximately 26 United States geographic areas, and enrolled through a virtual design. In the prospective study, participants were assigned to cohorts based on the clinical history participants reported in a screening survey and a study questionnaire. ImmuneRACE Cohort 3 recovered participants were defined by two consecutive negative NP/OP PCR tests, healthcare professional clearance, or symptom resolution. In the prospective study, whole blood, serum and a nasopharyngeal or oropharyngeal swab were collected from each participant by mobile phlebotomists. Prospective study participants could optionally give additional blood draws and questionnaires over an approximately two-month period. Prospective study blood samples were shipped either frozen or at room temperature before DNA extraction.

Sequences KGHDR (CDR1) and SFDVKD (CDR2) are obtained from the germline V gene. The CDR3 runs 18 residues from the cysteine to the phenylalanine. The CDR3 DNA has 54 bases and is translated from base 1. Here V drops 4 bases and J drops 2 bases, and the junction holds 12 bases not matched to any gene. This record comes from a study of blood T cell repertoires in COVID-19 (dated by TCRdb to the early 2020s). Regarding the research as a whole: Collaborator samples came from the United States, Italy and Spain and covered acute and convalescent phases of COVID-19. Subjects who had been exposed to COVID-19, were actively infected with it, or had recovered from it provided the deeply sampled blood TCRbeta repertoires that made up the dataset. A de-identified subject ID, COVID-19 status, age in years and sex were almost always included in the sample metadata. The repertoires were made available in a free public database intended to serve as a resource for research on the immune response to SARS-CoV-2. Where HLA class I and class II types were available, the types were taken from metadata supplied by the sample provider, not from assay-based typing. Samples were obtained from the ongoing ImmuneRACE study (first 160 participants) and from about 1,300 subjects provided by 6 global collaborators. The prospective study material was composed of cDNA or gDNA derived from T cells, B-cell-depleted T cells, or PBMCs. What the research found in general, with its limitations: Clinical and demographic metadata were provided uncurated, with the amount varying by source and participant.

TCRbeta CDR3 regions were amplified from genomic DNA using the immunoSEQ Assay, a bias-controlled multiplex PCR. Processing in the source paper ran as follows. The number of nucleated cells in each sample was estimated by amplification of reference gene primers within the assay. To quantify the absolute abundance of each unique TCRbeta CDR3 rearrangement, sequence reads were collapsed and filtered. For each sample, productive Simpson clonality was calculated as the square root of Simpson's diversity index over productive rearrangements. The clones in this table, taken by TCRdb from immuneACCESS, are in-frame only. Not every clone is retained; where verified, under half of the shortfall comes from an unresolved V gene, and the cause of the rest is unknown. The D gene and trimming were derived from the DNA, and the V and J assignments and clone size from that table. This sample is represented by about 480,000 clones; around 87% of them were singletons. Approximately 2% of the sample lies in the top ten.

The rearranged segments are TRBV24-1 and TRBJ2-3; TRBD1 fits 9 bases in the junction. The clonotype comes from a woman aged 40 to 50 who had recovered from COVID-19. The sample consisted of PBMCs or T cells enriched from blood (not recorded which). In nucleotides, the sequence is TGTGCCACCAGTGACCCCCCCGGGACAGGGAGGCCCACAGATACGCAGTATTTT. Its translation is CATSDPPGTGRPTDTQYF.